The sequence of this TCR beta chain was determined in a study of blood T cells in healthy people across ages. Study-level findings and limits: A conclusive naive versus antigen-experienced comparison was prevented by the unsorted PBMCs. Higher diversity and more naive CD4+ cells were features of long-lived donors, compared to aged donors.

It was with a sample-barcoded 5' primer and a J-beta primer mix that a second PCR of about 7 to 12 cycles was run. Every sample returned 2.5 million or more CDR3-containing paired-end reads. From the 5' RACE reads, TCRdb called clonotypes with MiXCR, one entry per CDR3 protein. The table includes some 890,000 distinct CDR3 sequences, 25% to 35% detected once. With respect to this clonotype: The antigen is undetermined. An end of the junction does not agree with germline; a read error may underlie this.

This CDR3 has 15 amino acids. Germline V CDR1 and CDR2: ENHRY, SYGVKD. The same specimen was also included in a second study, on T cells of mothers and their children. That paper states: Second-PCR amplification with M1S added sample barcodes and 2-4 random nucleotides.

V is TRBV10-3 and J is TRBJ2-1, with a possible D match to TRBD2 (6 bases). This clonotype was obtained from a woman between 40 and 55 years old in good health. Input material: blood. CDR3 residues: CAISDRLGPYDEQFF. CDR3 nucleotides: TGTGCCATCAGTGATCGACTAGGCCCCTACGATGAGCAGTTCTTC.